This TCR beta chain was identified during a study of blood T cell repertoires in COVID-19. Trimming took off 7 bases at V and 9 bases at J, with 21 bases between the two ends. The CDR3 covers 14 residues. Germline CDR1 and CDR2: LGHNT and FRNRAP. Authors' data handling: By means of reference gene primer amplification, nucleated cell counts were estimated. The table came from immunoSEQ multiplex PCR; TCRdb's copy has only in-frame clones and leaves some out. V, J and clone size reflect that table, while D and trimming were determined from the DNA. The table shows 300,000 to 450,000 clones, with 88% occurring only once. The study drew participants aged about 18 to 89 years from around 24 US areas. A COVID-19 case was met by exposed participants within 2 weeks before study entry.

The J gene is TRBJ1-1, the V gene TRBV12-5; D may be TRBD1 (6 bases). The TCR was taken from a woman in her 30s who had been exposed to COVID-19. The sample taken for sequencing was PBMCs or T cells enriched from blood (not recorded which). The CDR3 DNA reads TGTGCTAGTGTCTCGGACAGCCTCGGCCTGAAAGCTTTCTTT. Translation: CASVSDSLGLKAFF.